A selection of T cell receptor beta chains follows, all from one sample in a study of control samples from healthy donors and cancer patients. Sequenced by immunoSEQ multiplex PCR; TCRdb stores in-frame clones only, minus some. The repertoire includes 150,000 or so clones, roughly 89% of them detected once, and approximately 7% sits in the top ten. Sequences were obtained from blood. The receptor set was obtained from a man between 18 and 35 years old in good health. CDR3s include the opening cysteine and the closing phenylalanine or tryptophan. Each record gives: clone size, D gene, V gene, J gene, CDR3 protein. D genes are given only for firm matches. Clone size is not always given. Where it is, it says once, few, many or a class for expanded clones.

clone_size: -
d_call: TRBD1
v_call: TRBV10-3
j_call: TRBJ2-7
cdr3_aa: CAHSVGQGNYEQYF

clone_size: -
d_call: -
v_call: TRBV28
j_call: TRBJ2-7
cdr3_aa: CASTPIGQPGYEQYF

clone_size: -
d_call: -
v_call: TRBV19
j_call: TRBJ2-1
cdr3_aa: CASSIDFSAGSYNEQFF

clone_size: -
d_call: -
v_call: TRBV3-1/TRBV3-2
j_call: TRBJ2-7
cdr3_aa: CASSYLYEQYF

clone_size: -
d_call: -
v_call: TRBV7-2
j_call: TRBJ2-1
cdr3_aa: CASSLGGVAYNEQFF

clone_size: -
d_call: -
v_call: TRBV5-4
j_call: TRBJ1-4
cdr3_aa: CASSHQGSLNEKLFF

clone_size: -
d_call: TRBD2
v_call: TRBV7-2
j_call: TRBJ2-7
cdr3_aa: CASSLVPSGAEQYF

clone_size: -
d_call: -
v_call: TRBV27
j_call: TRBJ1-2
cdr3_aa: CASSLSRETNYGYTF

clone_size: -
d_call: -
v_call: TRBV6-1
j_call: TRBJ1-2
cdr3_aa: CASSEIGLANYGYTF

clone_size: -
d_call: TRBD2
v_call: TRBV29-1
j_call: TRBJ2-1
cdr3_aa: CSAGTSGVGEQFF

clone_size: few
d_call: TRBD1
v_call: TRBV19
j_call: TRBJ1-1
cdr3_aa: CASSPGQGGNTEAFF

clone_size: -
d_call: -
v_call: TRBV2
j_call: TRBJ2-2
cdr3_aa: CASSVQGTGELFF

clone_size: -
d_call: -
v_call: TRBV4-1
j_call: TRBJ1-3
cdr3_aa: CASRTATGNTIYF

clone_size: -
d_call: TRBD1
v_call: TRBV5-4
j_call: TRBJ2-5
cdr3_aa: CASSSFRGMETQYF

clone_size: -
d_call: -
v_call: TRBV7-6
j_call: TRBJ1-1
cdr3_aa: CASSLLGPPESFF

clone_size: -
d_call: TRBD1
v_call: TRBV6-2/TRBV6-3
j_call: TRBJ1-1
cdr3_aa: CASSYGQGHTEAFF

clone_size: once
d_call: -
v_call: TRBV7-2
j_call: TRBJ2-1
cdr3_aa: CASSSSRGPVYEQFF

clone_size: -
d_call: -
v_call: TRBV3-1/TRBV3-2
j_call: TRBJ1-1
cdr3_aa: CASSLWNTEAFF

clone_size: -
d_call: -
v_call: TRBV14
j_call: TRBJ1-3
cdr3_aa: CASSQEEVRIGNTIYF

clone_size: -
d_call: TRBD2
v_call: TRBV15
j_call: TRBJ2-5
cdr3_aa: CATSGGRTSGGETQYF

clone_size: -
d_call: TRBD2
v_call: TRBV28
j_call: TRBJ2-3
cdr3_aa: CASSFTSGVGRTQYF

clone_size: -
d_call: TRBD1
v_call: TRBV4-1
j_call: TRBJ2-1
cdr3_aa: CASSRVGGSEQFF

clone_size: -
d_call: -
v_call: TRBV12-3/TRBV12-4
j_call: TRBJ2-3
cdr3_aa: CASSTSPPDTQYF

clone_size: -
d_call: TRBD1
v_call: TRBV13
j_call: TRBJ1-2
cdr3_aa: CASSTPGQGARHGYTF

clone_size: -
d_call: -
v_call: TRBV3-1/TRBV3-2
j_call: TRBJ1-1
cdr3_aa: CASSTGPYTEAFF

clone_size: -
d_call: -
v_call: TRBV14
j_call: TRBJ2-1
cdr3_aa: CASSQPAGLQGEQFF

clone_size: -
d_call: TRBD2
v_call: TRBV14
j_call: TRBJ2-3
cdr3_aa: CASSLERMDWGLVDTQYF